This T cell receptor beta chain was sequenced during a study of blood T cell repertoires in COVID-19. Looking at the study overall: Spain, Italy and the United States supplied samples that represented acute and convalescent COVID-19. The cDNA or gDNA used as material had been derived from T cells, B-cell-depleted T cells, or PBMCs.

The CDR3 spans 15 residues. Germline assignment: CDR1 SEHNR and CDR2 FQNEAQ (reference sequence). V lost 1 base to trimming and J lost 8 bases, with 15 bases between them. As handled by the study authors: Reference gene primer amplification gave estimated nucleated cell counts. Repertoires were generated with immunoSEQ multiplex PCR, while TCRdb's copy carries only in-frame clones and drops some. V and J calls and clone size are given by that table; D and trimming were obtained from the DNA. The sample lists 65,000 to 90,000 clones; 89% were seen once. The chain recombines TRBV7-9 with TRBJ2-1, with D possibly matching TRBD2 (7 bases). This receptor was taken from a man aged 80 or over with acute or convalescent COVID-19. Sequencing was done on a sample of peripheral blood. The CDR3 DNA follows: TGTGCCAGCAGCTTAGGGGCGGGGGCGCTGGATGAGCAGTTCTTC. Amino acid sequence: CASSLGAGALDEQFF.